This T cell receptor (beta chain) was sequenced for a study of identical twins (dated by TCRdb to 2016 to 2018). Some background on the complete study: TCR alpha and beta repertoires from monozygotic twins, unrelated adults of various ages and cord blood were deep-sequenced to test whether fetal clonotypes persist. To rule out contamination, the twin experiments were replicated at different times with different library preparation protocols.

General findings and caveats noted by the study authors: Fewer insertions were carried by abundant cord blood beta clonotypes; a weaker similar trend was observed in young adult naive repertoires, while no such trend was observed in memory repertoires. A weaker excess of twin sharing was found in beta out-of-frame sequences because the signal-to-noise ratio was lowered by fewer shared sequences. In monozygotic twins, recombination models systematically underestimated out-of-frame TCR alpha sharing, but the models matched the sharing seen between unrelated individuals. Zero-insertion analyses could be partly confounded by invariant T cells such as MAIT and iNKT, though diverse VJ usage argued against such confounding for most clonotypes. Compared with coincidental sharing between unrelated individuals, out-of-frame TCR alpha sequences shared between twins had an excess of sequences with low generation probability. Conclusions relied on cross-sectional statistical analysis, since the same donors could not be followed over many years.

The germline V gene gives CDR1 as SGHTA and CDR2 as FQGNSA. The CDR3, from cysteine to phenylalanine, totals 19 residues. Left in the record is the CDR3 DNA by itself, 57 bases read in frame from the first base. V ends up 0 bases short and J 5 bases short, with an unmatched junction base count of 14. All donors were healthy Caucasians. The twin cohort consisted of three pairs of female monozygotic twins, all aged 18 to 29 years. Peripheral blood mononuclear cells were the source from which RNA for the TCR libraries was isolated. Libraries came from 5' RACE. The sequencing machine was an Illumina HiSeq 2000. A universal primer binding site was added through template switching, and the final cDNA carried a unique molecular identifier so that TCR cDNA molecules could be counted accurately. First-strand cDNA for TCR alpha and beta chains was synthesized from specific primers in the conserved constant-segment region. To control for contamination, every cDNA library carried two barcodes: a SMART-Mk sample barcode plus Illumina barcodes. TruSeq adapter sequences and Illumina sample barcodes were added in two successive PCR steps. Sequencing of the TCR alpha and beta cDNA libraries was done on the Illumina HiSeq platform using custom primers. The source study handled its data this way. MiGEC was used to process raw reads and extract unique molecular identifiers, and MiXCR was used to find CDR3 positions. For each individual, recombination models were inferred using an EM algorithm with the repgenHMM and IGoR tools. Shared clonotype analysis was performed with the tcR package in R, normalizing sharing by the product of cloneset sizes. To study raw recombination without the effects of thymic and clonal selection, out-of-frame nonproductive sequences were analyzed. TCRdb redid the processing of the public reads, applying fastp at Q25 and MiXCR, and retained in-frame beta chains. Every distinct CDR3 protein forms one entry, paired with its most common genes and DNA. TCRdb's processing, not the study's, gives the V and J calls here. The sample table lists some 790,000 distinct CDR3 sequences, around a sixth of them with a count of one. Around 13% of the sample is taken by the ten largest.

This clonotype was counted a few times. Its antigen has not been determined. One base away there is no much larger clone; base qualities are not given. These data were also filed under a second study, of T cells expressing NK-cell markers. According to the second study: Three sorted T-cell subsets (CD3+CD56+NKG2C+, CD3+CD56+NKG2C- and CD3+CD56-NKG2C+) from under ten donors had their TCR beta-chain repertoires profiled. Among the eight sequenced donors, only one was HCMV-seronegative, while the other seven were HCMV-seropositive. To restrict sorting to alphabetaTCR-expressing T cells, an anti-gammadeltaTCR antibody was added in several experiments. For more than 5 donors, the dominant CD3+CD56+NKG2C+ clonotypes were among the top 10 CD8+ clonotypes and accounted for about 1.0-7.5% of CD8+ T cells. Those dominant clonotypes were again the most abundant among CD3+CD56-NKG2C+ cells in a few donors, at about 25-65%. Whether the expanded NKG2C-expressing T cell clones were specific for HCMV antigens was left unclear. All eight donors whose samples were sequenced were randomly selected healthy volunteers, three of them men and five women. To determine HCMV serostatus, a commercial ELISA kit was used to detect HCMV-specific IgG in serum. Bulk peripheral blood T-cell repertoires were additionally sequenced from unsorted PBMC for six donors. MIGEC was used to demultiplex reads and group the reads by UMI, and MiTCR was used to assemble and quantify clonotypes. To remove erroneous sequences, TCR cDNA sequences were retained only when supported by two or more reads. The tcR package was used for downstream repertoire analysis, and clonotypes were matched across fractions by CDR3 nucleotide sequence plus V segment. VDJmatch was used to annotate antigen specificity against VDJdb, with one amino acid substitution in CDR3 allowed.

This chain is built from TRBV7-2 and TRBJ2-3; 10 central nucleotides agree with TRBD2. The receptor's source is a woman under 30 in good health. The sequenced sample was PBMCs. The nucleotides are TGTGCCAGCAGCTTAGCGACTAGCGGGCGCTCACCTATGGGAGATACGCAGTATTTT. This translates into CASSLATSGRSPMGDTQYF.